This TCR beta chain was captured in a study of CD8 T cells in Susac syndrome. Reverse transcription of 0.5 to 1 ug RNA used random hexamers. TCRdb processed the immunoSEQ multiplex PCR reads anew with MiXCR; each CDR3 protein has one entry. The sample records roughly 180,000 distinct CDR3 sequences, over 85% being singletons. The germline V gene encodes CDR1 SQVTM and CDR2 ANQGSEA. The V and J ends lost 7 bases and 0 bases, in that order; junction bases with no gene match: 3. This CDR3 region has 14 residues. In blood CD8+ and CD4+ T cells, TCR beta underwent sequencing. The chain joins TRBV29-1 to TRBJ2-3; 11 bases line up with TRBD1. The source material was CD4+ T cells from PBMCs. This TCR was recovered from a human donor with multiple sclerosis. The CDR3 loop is CSGGQGESTDTQYF. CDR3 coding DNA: TGCAGCGGGGGACAGGGGGAGAGCACAGATACGCAGTATTTT.